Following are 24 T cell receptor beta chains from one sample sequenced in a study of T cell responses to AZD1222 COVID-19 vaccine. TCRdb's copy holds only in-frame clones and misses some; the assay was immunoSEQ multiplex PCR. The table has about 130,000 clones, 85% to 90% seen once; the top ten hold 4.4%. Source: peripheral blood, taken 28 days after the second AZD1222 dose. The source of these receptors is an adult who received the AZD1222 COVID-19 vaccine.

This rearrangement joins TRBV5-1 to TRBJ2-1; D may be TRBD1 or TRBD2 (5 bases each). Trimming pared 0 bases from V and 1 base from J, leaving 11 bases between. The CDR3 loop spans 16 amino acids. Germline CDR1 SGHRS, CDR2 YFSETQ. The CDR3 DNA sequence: TGCGCCAGCAGCTTGGCCGGGACCAAATCCTACAATGAGCAGTTCTTC. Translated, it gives CASSLAGTKSYNEQFF.

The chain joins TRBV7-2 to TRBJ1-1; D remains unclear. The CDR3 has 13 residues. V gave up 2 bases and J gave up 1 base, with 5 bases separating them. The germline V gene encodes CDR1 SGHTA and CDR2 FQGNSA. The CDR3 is CASSLTSNTEAFF. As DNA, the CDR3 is TGTGCCAGCAGCTTAACGTCGAACACTGAAGCTTTCTTT.

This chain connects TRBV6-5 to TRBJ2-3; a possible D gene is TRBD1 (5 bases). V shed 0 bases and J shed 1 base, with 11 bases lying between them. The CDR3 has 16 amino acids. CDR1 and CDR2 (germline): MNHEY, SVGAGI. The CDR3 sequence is CASSYSGAWGTDTQYF. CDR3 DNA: TGTGCCAGCAGTTACTCAGGGGCTTGGGGCACAGATACGCAGTATTTT.

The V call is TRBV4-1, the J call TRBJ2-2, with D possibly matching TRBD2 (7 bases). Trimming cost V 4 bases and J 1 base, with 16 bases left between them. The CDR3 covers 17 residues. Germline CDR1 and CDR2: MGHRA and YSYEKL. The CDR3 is CASSRVMRGGNTGELFF. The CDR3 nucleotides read TGCGCCAGCAGCCGGGTTATGAGGGGGGGGAACACCGGGGAGCTGTTTTTT.

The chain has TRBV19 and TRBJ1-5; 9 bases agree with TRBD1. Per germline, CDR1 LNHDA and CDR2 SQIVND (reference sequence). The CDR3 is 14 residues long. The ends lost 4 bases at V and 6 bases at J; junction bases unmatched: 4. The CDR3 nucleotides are TGTGCCAGTAGTACCCAGACAGGGGGTCAGCCCCAGCATTTT. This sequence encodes CASSTQTGGQPQHF.

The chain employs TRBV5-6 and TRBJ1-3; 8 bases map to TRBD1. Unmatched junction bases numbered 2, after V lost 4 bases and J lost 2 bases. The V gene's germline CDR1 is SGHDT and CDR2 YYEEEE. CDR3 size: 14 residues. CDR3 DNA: TGTGCCAGCAGCAAGACAGGGGCTGGAAACACCATATATTTT. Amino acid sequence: CASSKTGAGNTIYF.

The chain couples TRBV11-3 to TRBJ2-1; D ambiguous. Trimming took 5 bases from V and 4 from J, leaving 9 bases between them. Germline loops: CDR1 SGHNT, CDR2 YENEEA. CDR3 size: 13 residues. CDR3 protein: CASSVSTYNEQFF. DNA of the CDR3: TGTGCCAGCAGCGTGAGCACTTACAATGAGCAGTTCTTC.

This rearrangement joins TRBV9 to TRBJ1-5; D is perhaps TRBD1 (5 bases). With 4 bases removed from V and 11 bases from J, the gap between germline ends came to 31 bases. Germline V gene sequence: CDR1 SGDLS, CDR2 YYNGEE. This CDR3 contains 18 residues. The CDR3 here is CASSPSLSAAGSVEAQHF. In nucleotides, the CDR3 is TGTGCCAGCAGCCCATCACTAAGTGCTGCAGGGTCGGTTGAAGCCCAGCATTTT.

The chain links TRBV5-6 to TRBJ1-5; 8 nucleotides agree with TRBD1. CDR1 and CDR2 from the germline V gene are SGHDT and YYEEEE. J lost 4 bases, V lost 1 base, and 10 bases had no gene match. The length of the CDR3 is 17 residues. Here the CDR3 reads CASSLQGGTGVNQPQHF. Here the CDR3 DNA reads TGTGCCAGCAGCTTGCAAGGGGGGACAGGAGTGAATCAGCCCCAGCATTTT.

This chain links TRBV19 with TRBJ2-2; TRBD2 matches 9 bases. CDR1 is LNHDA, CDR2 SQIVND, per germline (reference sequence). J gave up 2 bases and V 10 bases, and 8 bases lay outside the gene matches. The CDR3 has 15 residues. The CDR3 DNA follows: TGTGCCACCAAAGCGGGGGGCCTCAACACCGGGGAGCTGTTTTTT. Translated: CATKAGGLNTGELFF. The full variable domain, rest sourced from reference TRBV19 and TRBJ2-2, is DGGITQSPKYLFRKEGQNVTLSCEQNLNHDAMYWYRQDPGQGLRLIYYSQIVNDFQKGDIAEGYSVSREKKESFPLTVTSAQKNPTAFYLCATKAGGLNTGELFFGEGSRLTVL.

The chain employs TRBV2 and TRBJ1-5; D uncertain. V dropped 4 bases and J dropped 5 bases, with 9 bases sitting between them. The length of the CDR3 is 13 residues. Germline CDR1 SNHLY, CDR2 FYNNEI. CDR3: CASSAGFDQPQHF. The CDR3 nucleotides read TGTGCCAGCAGTGCTGGCTTCGATCAGCCCCAGCATTTT.

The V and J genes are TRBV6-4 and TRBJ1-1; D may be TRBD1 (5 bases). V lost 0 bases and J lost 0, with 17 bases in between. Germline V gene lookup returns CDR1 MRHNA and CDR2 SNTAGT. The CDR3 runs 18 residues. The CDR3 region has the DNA TGTGCCAGCAGTGACTCGTTGGGGACGAAGGACATGAACACTGAAGCTTTCTTT. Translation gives CASSDSLGTKDMNTEAFF.

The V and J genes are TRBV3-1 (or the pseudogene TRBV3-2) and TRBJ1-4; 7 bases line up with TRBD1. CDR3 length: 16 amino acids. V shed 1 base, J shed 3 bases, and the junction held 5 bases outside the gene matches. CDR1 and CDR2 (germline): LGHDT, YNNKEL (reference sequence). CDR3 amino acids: CASSQVSTGPNEKLFF. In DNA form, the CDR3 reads TGTGCCAGCAGCCAAGTTTCGACAGGGCCTAATGAAAAACTGTTTTTT.

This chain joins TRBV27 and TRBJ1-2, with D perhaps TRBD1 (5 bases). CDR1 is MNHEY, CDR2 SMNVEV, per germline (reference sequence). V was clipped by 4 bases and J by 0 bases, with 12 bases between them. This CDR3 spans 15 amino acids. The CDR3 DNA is TGTGCCAGCAGTTGGCAGGGTGCTACTAACTATGGCTACACCTTC. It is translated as CASSWQGATNYGYTF.

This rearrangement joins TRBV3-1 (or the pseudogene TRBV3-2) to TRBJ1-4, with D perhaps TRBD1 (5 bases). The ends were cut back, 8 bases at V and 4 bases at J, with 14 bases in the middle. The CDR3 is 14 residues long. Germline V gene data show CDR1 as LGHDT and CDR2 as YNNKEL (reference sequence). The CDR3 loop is CASGGSGGNEKLFF. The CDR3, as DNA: TGTGCCAGCGGGGGTAGCGGGGGTAATGAAAAACTGTTTTTT.

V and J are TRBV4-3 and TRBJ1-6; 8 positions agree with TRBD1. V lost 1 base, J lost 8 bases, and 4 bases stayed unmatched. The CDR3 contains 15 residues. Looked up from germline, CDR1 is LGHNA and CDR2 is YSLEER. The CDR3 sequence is CASSQGQGADSPLHF. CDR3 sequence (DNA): TGCGCCAGCAGCCAAGGGCAGGGGGCTGATTCACCCCTCCACTTT.

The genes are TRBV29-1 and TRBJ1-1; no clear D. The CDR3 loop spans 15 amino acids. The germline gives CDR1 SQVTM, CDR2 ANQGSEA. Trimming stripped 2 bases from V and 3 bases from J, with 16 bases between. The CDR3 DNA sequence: TGCAGCGTTGAAATCTCTAGCGGGCTGTACACTGAAGCTTTCTTT. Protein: CSVEISSGLYTEAFF.

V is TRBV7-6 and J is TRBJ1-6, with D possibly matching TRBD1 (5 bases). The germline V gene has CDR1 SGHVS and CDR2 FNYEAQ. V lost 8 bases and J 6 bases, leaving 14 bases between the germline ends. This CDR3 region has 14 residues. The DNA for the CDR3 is TGTGCCAGCGGGCGACAGTTTAGTAATTCACCCCTCCACTTT. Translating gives CASGRQFSNSPLHF.

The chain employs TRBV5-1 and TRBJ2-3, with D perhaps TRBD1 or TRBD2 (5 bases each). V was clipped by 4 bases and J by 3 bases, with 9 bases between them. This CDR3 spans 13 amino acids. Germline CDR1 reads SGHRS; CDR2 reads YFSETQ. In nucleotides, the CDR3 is TGCGCCAGCAGCGCCGAGGGGACAGATACGCAGTATTTT. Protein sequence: CASSAEGTDTQYF.

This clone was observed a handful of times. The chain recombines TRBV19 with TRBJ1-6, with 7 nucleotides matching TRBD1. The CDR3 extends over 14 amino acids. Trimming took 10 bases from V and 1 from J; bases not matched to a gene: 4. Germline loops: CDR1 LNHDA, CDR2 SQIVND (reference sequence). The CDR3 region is CATGGSSYNSPLHF. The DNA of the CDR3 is TGTGCCACAGGGGGGTCGTCCTATAATTCACCCCTCCACTTT.

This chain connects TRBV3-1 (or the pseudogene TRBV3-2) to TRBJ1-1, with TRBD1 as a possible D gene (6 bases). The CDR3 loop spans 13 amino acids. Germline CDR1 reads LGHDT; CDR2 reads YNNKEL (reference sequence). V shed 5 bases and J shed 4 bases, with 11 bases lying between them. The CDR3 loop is CASSFTGSTEAFF. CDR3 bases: TGTGCCAGCAGCTTCACAGGGAGCACTGAAGCTTTCTTT.

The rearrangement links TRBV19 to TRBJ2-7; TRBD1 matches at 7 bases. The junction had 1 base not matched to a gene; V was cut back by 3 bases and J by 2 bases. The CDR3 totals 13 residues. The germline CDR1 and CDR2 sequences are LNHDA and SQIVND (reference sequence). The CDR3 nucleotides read TGTGCCAGTAGTATGGGACAGCCCTACGAGCAGTACTTC. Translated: CASSMGQPYEQYF.

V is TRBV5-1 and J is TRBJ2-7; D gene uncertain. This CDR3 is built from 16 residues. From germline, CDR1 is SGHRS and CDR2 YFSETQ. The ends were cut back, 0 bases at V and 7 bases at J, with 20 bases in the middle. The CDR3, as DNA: TGCGCCAGCAGCTTGGACGCCCCTAGGGTAAGAGGTGAGCAGTACTTC. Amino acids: CASSLDAPRVRGEQYF.

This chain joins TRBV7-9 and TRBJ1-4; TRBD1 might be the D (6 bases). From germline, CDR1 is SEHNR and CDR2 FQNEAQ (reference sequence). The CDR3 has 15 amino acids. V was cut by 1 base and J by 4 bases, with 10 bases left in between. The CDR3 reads CASSLGDTSNEKLFF. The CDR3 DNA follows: TGTGCCAGCAGCTTAGGGGACACCAGTAATGAAAAACTGTTTTTT.